This T cell receptor (beta chain) stems from a study of blood T cell repertoires in COVID-19. Study in general: There were acute and convalescent COVID-19 samples, and they came from the United States, Italy and Spain. T cells, B-cell-depleted T cells, or PBMCs supplied cDNA or gDNA.

In the source study's methods: It was from reference gene primer amplification that nucleated cell counts were estimated. The assay was immunoSEQ multiplex PCR, and TCRdb's table has in-frame clones only and misses some. The V and J calls and the clone size are those of that table, but D and trimming were determined from the DNA. The sample lists 55,000 to 65,000 clones, around 90% occurring once. There are 16 residues in the CDR3. Germline CDR1 reads SNHLY; CDR2 reads FYNNEI. The junction had 13 bases not matched to a gene; V was cut back by 11 bases and J by 2 bases. The chain has TRBV2 and TRBJ2-4, with TRBD1 matching 9 bases. Sequencing was carried out using peripheral blood. The receptor comes from a man aged 60-69 years with acute or convalescent COVID-19. The CDR3 DNA is TGTGCCTCCATGCGGGACAGGGATTTATCCAAAAACATTCAGTACTTC. It codes for CASMRDRDLSKNIQYF.